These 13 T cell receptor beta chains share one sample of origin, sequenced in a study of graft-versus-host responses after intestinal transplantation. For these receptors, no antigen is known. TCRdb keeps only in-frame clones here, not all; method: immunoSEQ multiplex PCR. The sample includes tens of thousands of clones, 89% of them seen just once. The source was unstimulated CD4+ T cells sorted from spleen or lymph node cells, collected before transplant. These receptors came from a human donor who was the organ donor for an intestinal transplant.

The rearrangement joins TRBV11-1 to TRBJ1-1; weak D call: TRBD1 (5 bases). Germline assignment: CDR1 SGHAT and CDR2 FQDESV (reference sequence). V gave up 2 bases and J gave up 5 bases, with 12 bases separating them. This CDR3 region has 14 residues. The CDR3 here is CASSLRGGRTEAFF. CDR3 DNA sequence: TGTGCCAGCAGCTTACGGGGGGGAAGAACTGAAGCTTTCTTT.

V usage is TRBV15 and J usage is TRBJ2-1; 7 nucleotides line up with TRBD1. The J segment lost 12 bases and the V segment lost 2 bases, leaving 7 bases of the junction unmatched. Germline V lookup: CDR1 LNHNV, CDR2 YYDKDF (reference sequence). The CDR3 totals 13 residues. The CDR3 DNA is TGTGCCACCAGCAGATACAGGGGATCAGTGCAGTTCTTC. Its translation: CATSRYRGSVQFF.

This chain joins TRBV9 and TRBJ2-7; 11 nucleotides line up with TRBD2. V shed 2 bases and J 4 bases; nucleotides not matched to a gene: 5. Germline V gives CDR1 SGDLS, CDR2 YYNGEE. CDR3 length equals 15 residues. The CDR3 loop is CASSVTGTSGYEQYF. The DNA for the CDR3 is TGTGCCAGCAGCGTTACCGGGACTAGCGGATACGAGCAGTACTTC.

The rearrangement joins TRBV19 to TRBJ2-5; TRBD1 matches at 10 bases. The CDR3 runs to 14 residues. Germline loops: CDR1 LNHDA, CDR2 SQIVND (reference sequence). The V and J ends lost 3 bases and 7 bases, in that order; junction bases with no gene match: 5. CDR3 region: CASSIGQGGWTQYF. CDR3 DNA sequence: TGTGCCAGTAGTATTGGACAGGGGGGATGGACCCAGTACTTC.

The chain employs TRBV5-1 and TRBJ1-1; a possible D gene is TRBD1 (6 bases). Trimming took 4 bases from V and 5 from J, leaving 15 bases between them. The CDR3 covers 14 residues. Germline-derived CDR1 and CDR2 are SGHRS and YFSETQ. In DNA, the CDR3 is TGCGCCAGCAGCCTAGGGGGAATCGAGACTGAAGCTTTCTTT. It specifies CASSLGGIETEAFF.

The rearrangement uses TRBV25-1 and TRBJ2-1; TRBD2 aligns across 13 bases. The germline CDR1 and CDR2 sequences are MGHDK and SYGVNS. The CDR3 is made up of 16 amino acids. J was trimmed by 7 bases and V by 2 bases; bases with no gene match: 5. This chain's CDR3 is CASSEGGLAGLNEQFF. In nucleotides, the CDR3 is TGTGCCAGCAGTGAAGGGGGACTAGCGGGGCTAAATGAGCAGTTCTTC.

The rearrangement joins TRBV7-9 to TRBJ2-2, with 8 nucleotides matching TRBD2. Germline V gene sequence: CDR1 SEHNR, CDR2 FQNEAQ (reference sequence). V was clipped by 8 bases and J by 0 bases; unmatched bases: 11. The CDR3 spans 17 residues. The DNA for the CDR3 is TGTGCCAGCGGCTCACGCCTAGCGGGCCCGAACACCGGGGAGCTGTTTTTT. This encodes CASGSRLAGPNTGELFF.

The CDR3 DNA follows: TGTGCCAGCAGTTTATCACTAGTTAATACGCAGTATTTT. Residues: CASSLSLVNTQYF. The rearrangement links TRBV27 to TRBJ2-3; D possibly corresponds to TRBD2 (5 bases). V was clipped by 0 bases and J by 7 bases, with 8 bases between them. The CDR3 loop spans 13 amino acids. Germline-derived CDR1 and CDR2 are MNHEY and SMNVEV (reference sequence).

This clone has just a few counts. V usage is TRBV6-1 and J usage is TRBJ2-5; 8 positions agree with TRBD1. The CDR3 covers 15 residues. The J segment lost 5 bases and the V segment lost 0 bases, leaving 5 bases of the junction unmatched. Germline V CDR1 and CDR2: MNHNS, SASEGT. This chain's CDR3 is CASSEATGEQETQYF. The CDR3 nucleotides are TGTGCCAGCAGTGAAGCGACAGGGGAGCAGGAGACCCAGTACTTC.

CDR3 region: CASSNPRGHNTEAFF. As DNA, the CDR3 is TGTGCCAGTAGCAATCCCAGGGGCCATAACACTGAAGCTTTCTTT. V usage is TRBV19 and J usage is TRBJ1-1; D is possibly TRBD1 (6 bases). The CDR3 sequence is 15 residues long. Trimming cost V 6 bases and J 2 bases, with 16 bases left between them. Germline V lookup: CDR1 LNHDA, CDR2 SQIVND (reference sequence). The variable domain in full, with the rest retrieved from reference TRBV19 and TRBJ1-1, is DGGITQSPKYLFRKEGQNVTLSCEQNLNHDAMYWYRQDPGQGLRLIYYSQIVNDFQKGDIAEGYSVSREKKESFPLTVTSAQKNPTAFYLCASSNPRGHNTEAFFGQGTRLTVV.

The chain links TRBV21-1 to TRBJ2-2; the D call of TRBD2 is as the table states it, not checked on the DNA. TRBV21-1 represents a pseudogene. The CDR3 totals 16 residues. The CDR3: CASSKAGLRYTGELFF. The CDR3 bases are TGTGCCAGCAGCAAAGCGGGACTCCGTTACACCGGGGAGCTGTTTTTT.

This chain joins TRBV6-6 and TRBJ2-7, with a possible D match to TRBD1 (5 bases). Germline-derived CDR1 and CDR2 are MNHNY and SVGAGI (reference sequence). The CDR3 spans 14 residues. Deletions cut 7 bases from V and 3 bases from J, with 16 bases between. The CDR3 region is CASTTAGHFYEQYF. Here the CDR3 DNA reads TGTGCCAGCACCACAGCCGGACACTTCTACGAGCAGTACTTC.

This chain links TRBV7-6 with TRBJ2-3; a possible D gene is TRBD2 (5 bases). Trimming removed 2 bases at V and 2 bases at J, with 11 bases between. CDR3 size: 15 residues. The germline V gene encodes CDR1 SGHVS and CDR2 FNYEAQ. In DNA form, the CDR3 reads TGTGCCAGCAGCTTAACGGGGTCGAACACAGATACGCAGTATTTT. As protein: CASSLTGSNTDTQYF.